The 28 T cell receptor beta chains below come from one sample, sequenced in a study of tumor and adjacent non-tumor tissue in lung cancer. This sample's RNA came from whole unsorted tissue. Three rounds of nested PCR, following a modified ARM-PCR protocol, produced the TCRbeta library. Via MiXCR, TCRdb re-called the multiplex PCR reads, giving one row per CDR3 protein. The sample has 76,000 or so distinct CDR3 sequences; around two thirds are singletons. What was sequenced was lung tumor tissue. These receptors came from a woman aged 70-85 years with non-small cell lung cancer.

This clonotype appeared many times. The chain recombines TRBV20-1 with TRBJ1-5; perhaps TRBD1 as D (5 bases). CDR1 is DFQATT and CDR2 is SNEGSKA in the germline V gene (reference sequence). CDR3 length equals 14 residues. Between the trimmed V and J ends, which lost 5 bases and 10 bases, there was a span of 21 bases. The CDR3 sequence: CSASGVDGGGPQHF. CDR3 DNA sequence: TGCAGTGCTTCGGGGGTGGACGGCGGGGGACCCCAGCATTTT.

The table lists this clonotype with many counts. The J gene is TRBJ2-7, the V gene TRBV11-2; 9 bases align to TRBD1. The CDR3 has 15 residues. CDR1 SGHAT and CDR2 FQNNGV come from the germline V gene. Unmatched junction bases numbered 11, after V lost 6 bases and J lost 5 bases. CDR3 bases: TGTGCCAGCAGGGAGCCGGGACAGGGTACCCACGAGCAGTACTTC. This translates into CASREPGQGTHEQYF.

Only a few counts were recorded for this clonotype. A read error may be the cause here, since a much bigger clone is one base away. The rearrangement links TRBV29-1 to TRBJ1-1; 9 nucleotides match TRBD1. V shed 7 bases and J 6 bases; nucleotides not matched to a gene: 6. This CDR3 has 12 amino acids. Germline CDR1 SQVTM, CDR2 ANQGSEA. The CDR3 spells CSARDRVPEAFF. For the CDR3, the DNA is TGCAGCGCCAGGGACAGGGTCCCTGAAGCTTTCTTT.

This clonotype came up a few times. The rearrangement links TRBV20-1 to TRBJ1-1; possible D gene TRBD1, 6 bases. CDR1 is DFQATT, CDR2 SNEGSKA, per germline (reference sequence). V lost 0 bases and J 7 bases, leaving 12 bases between the germline ends. CDR3 length: 13 amino acids. CDR3 DNA: TGCAGTGCTAGAGATTCCGGGGGCGATGAAGCTTTCTTT. Amino acid sequence: CSARDSGGDEAFF.

The chain employs TRBV28 and TRBJ1-5; D unresolved. CDR1 is MDHEN and CDR2 is SYDVKM in the germline V gene. The ends were cut back, 0 bases at V and 11 bases at J, with 14 bases in the middle. CDR3 length: 14 residues. In nucleotides, the CDR3 is TGTGCCAGCAGTTTATGGGGGTCCACAGTGTCCCAGCATTTT. Its protein is CASSLWGSTVSQHF.

As for this clonotype: A much more abundant neighbour one base away suggests this may be a read error. V usage is TRBV20-1 and J usage is TRBJ2-1; D gene uncertain. CDR3 length: 11 residues. Germline V gives CDR1 DFQATT, CDR2 SNEGSKA (reference sequence). V was trimmed by 6 bases and J by 15 bases, leaving 18 bases between them. The CDR3 coding sequence is TGCAGTGCCTCCTCACCCAGGAGTAGGTTCTTC. Its translation: CSASSPRSRFF.

Notes on this clonotype: An end of the junction does not agree with germline; a read error may underlie this. The chain combines TRBV6-2 or TRBV6-3 with TRBJ2-1; 10 nucleotides align to TRBD2. Germline V gene lookup returns CDR1 MNHEY and CDR2 SVGEGT. The CDR3 is 16 residues long. The chain's CDR3 is CASNYRVAGGGNEQFF. For the CDR3, the DNA is TGTGCCAGCAACTACCGAGTAGCGGGAGGTGGCAATGAGCAATTCTTC.

The rearrangement joins TRBV20-1 to TRBJ2-7, with D possibly matching TRBD2 (5 bases). V lost 6 bases, J lost 5 bases, and 20 bases lay in between. This CDR3 contains 14 residues. Germline V gene data show CDR1 as DFQATT and CDR2 as SNEGSKA (reference sequence). The CDR3 nucleotides are TGCAGTGCCATAGAGGTTACCTCCGGGGACGAGCAGTACTTC. Translating gives CSAIEVTSGDEQYF.

V usage is TRBV6-1 and J usage is TRBJ2-1; D remains ambiguous. Trimming removed 7 bases from V and 3 bases from J, with 19 bases in between. The CDR3 sequence is 16 residues long. Germline V CDR1 and CDR2: MNHNS, SASEGT. The CDR3 DNA reads as TGTGCCAGCATTTTACGGGTCCTCCAACTCTACAATGAGCAGTTCTTC. As protein: CASILRVLQLYNEQFF.

The chain carries TRBV5-1 and TRBJ2-7; D is possibly TRBD2 (5 bases). Germline CDR1 SGHRS, CDR2 YFSETQ. This CDR3 contains 14 residues. Trimming left V 0 bases short and J 4 bases short, with 11 bases between. CDR3 sequence: CASSLDWENYEQYF. CDR3 DNA sequence: TGCGCCAGCAGCTTGGACTGGGAGAATTACGAGCAGTACTTC.

This clonotype was recorded at least ten times. The chain carries TRBV10-3 and TRBJ2-1; D remains ambiguous. Germline V gene sequence: CDR1 ENHRY, CDR2 SYGVKD. The V and J ends lost 3 bases and 5 bases respectively, with 14 bases between them. The CDR3 totals 15 residues. The CDR3 reads CAISDGPAIHNEQFF. CDR3 coding DNA: TGTGCCATCAGTGACGGCCCCGCAATCCACAATGAGCAGTTCTTC.

A word on this clonotype: Germline and junction disagree at one end, which may indicate a read error. This chain links TRBV6-2 or TRBV6-3 with TRBJ2-5; D gene ambiguous. The germline CDR1 and CDR2 sequences are MNHEY and SVGEGT. The CDR3 contains 14 residues. CDR3 bases: TGTGGCAGCAGTTACGGTTTCAGGCAAGAGACCCAGTATTTC. Residues: CGSSYGFRQETQYF.

Note on this clonotype: The junction departs from the called germline gene at one end, perhaps through a read error. This chain uses TRBV5-1 with TRBJ2-5; D is possibly TRBD1 or TRBD2 (5 bases each). The CDR3 runs 15 residues. Looked up from germline, CDR1 is SGHRS and CDR2 is YFSETQ. CDR3 coding DNA: TGTGCCAGCAGCCCCACGGAGAGGGGTCGGGAGACCCAGTACTTC. This codes for CASSPTERGRETQYF.

This clonotype was observed at least ten times. V is TRBV6-1 and J is TRBJ2-7, with 9 bases identical to TRBD1. The J segment lost 3 bases and the V segment lost 7 bases, leaving 7 bases of the junction unmatched. Germline CDR1 and CDR2: MNHNS and SASEGT. The CDR3 has 14 residues. CDR3 DNA: TGTGCCAGCACCCAGGGACAGGGATACTACGAGCAGTACTTC. Protein sequence: CASTQGQGYYEQYF.

Concerning this clonotype itself: One end of the junction varies from germline; a read error may be responsible. The chain joins TRBV5-5 to TRBJ2-3, with unresolved D. The CDR3 has 14 residues. In germline, CDR1 is SGHKS, CDR2 YYEKEE (reference sequence). CDR3 region: CAGSVGRSTDTQYF. In DNA form, the CDR3 reads TGTGCCGGCAGCGTGGGCCGGTCCACGGATACGCAGTATTTT.

For this clonotype: This may stem from a read error, because a much larger clone lies one nucleotide away. The chain is built from TRBV7-9 and TRBJ2-3, with D perhaps TRBD2 (6 bases). The CDR3 loop spans 17 amino acids. Looked up from germline, CDR1 is SEHNR and CDR2 is FQNEAQ (reference sequence). Between the trimmed V and J ends, which lost 6 bases and 2 bases, there was a span of 21 bases. The chain's CDR3 is CASSLDLAFGLTDTQYF. The CDR3 DNA reads TGTGCCAGCAGTCTAGACCTAGCGTTCGGTCTCACAGATACGCAGTATTTT.

The table lists this clonotype with a count of one. The genes are TRBV29-1 and TRBJ2-5; no firm D call. The germline V gene has CDR1 SQVTM and CDR2 ANQGSEA. Trimming stripped 6 bases from V and 2 bases from J, with 10 bases between. CDR3 length equals 12 residues. The CDR3 spells CSVIEVQETQYF. The CDR3 DNA sequence: TGCAGCGTGATAGAGGTACAAGAGACCCAGTACTTC. The whole variable domain, remainder taken from reference TRBV29-1 and TRBJ2-5, is SAVISQKPSRDICQRGTSLTIQCQVDSQVTMMFWYRQQPGQSLTLIATANQGSEATYESGFVIDKFPISRPNLTFSTLTVSNMSPEDSSIYLCSVIEVQETQYFGPGTRLLVL.

This clonotype was counted between two and nine times. Germline and junction disagree at one end, which may indicate a read error. The V and J genes are TRBV28 and TRBJ1-5, with D uncertain. The CDR3 length is 17 residues. The germline V gene has CDR1 MDHEN and CDR2 SYDVKM. CDR3 protein: CANSSEYTGRNRQPQHF. The CDR3 DNA reads as TGTGCCAACAGTTCTGAATATACCGGACGGAATCGTCAGCCCCAGCATTTT.

A note on this clonotype: It is likely a read error, because the conserved phenylalanine at the end of the CDR3 is missing. The rearrangement links TRBV6-6 to TRBJ2-3, with D maybe TRBD2 (6 bases). Germline CDR1 MNHNY, CDR2 SVGAGI (reference sequence). V lost 5 bases to trimming and J lost 8 bases, with 17 bases between them. The CDR3 consists of 14 residues. For the CDR3, the DNA is TGTGCCAGCAGTCCCCGGGACTTTCCAGGTACGCAGTATTTA. It specifies CASSPRDFPGTQYL.

On this clonotype: Without the conserved terminal phenylalanine or tryptophan, this CDR3 likely stems from a read error. The limits of the CDR3 on the DNA are not certain, so only TCRdb's listed CDR3 is given. V is TRBV4-2 and J is TRBJ2-3; the table's D call of TRBD1 was not tested on the DNA. The CDR3 spans 14 residues, counting both ends. Germline loops: CDR1 LGHNA, CDR2 YNFKEQ. The CDR3 region is CASSFAPGTDTRYL.

This clonotype occurred a few times. A much larger clone lies one base from this, so it may be a read error. The chain combines TRBV5-1 with TRBJ2-3; 10 bases match TRBD2. The V and J ends lost 3 bases and 2 bases, in that order; junction bases with no gene match: 21. CDR1 and CDR2 from the germline V gene are SGHRS and YFSETQ. This CDR3 comprises 21 residues. CDR3 residues: CASSYPLAGSGRAENTDTQYF. Here the CDR3 DNA reads TGCGCCAGCAGCTACCCGCTCGCGGGCAGCGGGAGGGCCGAAAACACAGATACGCAGTATTTT.

On this clonotype itself: This may come from a read error, since a much larger clone is one base off. The genes are TRBV28 and TRBJ2-1; D not resolved. The CDR3 sequence is 12 residues long. Germline assignment: CDR1 MDHEN and CDR2 SYDVKM. With 8 bases removed from V and 5 bases from J, the gap between germline ends came to 10 bases. The CDR3 region is CASSTGDNEQFF. Written as DNA, the CDR3 is TGTGCCAGCTCCACTGGTGACAATGAGCAGTTCTTC. The complete variable domain, with remaining parts taken from reference TRBV28 and TRBJ2-1, reads DVKVTQSSRYLVKRTGEKVFLECVQDMDHENMFWYRQDPGLGLRLIYFSYDVKMKEKGDIPEGYSVSREKKERFSLILESASTNQTSMYLCASSTGDNEQFFGPGTRLTVL.

This clonotype was picked up a small number of times. A much larger clonotype is one base distant, so this may be a read error. This chain uses TRBV29-1 with TRBJ1-1; TRBD1 might be the D (5 bases). In germline, CDR1 is SQVTM, CDR2 ANQGSEA. There are 13 residues in the CDR3. With 7 bases removed from V and 5 bases from J, the gap between germline ends came to 17 bases. Here the CDR3 DNA reads TGCAGCGCCGGATGGGGGAGGGATACTGAAGCTTTCTTT. Residues: CSAGWGRDTEAFF.

Points on this clonotype: The junction differs from germline at one of its ends, possibly a read error. The chain has TRBV5-5 and TRBJ1-2; D possibly corresponds to TRBD1 (5 bases). This CDR3 contains 15 residues. Germline CDR1 SGHKS, CDR2 YYEKEE (reference sequence). The CDR3 loop is CASSRETVDNYGYTF. The DNA of the CDR3 is TGTGCCAGCAGCCGTGAGACAGTGGATAACTATGGTTACACCTTC.

With regard to this clonotype: It is likely a read error, because the conserved phenylalanine at the end of the CDR3 is missing. The rearrangement joins TRBV20-1 to TRBJ2-1; D unresolved. This CDR3 comprises 13 residues. Germline V CDR1 and CDR2: DFQATT, SNEGSKA (reference sequence). The V gene lost 6 bases and the J gene lost 8 bases, with 17 bases spanning the gap. The CDR3 region is CSALPFTLDEQFL. The DNA of the CDR3 is TGCAGTGCCCTACCCTTTACGCTGGATGAGCAGTTCCTC.

This clonotype appeared a single time. A read error may produce the germline difference seen at one junction end. The V and J genes are TRBV4-2 and TRBJ2-3; 7 nucleotides align to TRBD2. Germline V gives CDR1 LGHNA, CDR2 YNFKEQ. The CDR3 is 16 amino acids. The CDR3 DNA is TGTGCCAGCAGTCAAGAAACTAGCGTAATCCCAGATACGCAGTATTTT. Translated: CASSQETSVIPDTQYF.

The chain uses TRBV7-2 and TRBJ1-2; no clear D. The germline gives CDR1 SGHTA, CDR2 FQGNSA. V was clipped by 1 base and J by 7 bases, with 13 bases between them. CDR3 length: 14 amino acids. CDR3: CASSLGEVEPGYTF. CDR3 nucleotides: TGTGCCAGCAGCTTAGGGGAAGTGGAGCCTGGCTACACCTTC. The variable domain in full, completed from reference TRBV7-2 and TRBJ1-2, reads GAGVSQSPSNKVTEKGKDVELRCDPISGHTALYWYRQSLGQGLEFLIYFQGNSAPDKSGLPSDRFSAERTGGSVSTLTIQRTQQEDSAVYLCASSLGEVEPGYTFGSGTRLTVV.

This clonotype was seen a handful of times. Being one base from a much bigger clone, this may be a read error. The chain employs TRBV12-3 or TRBV12-4 and TRBJ2-1, with a weak D call TRBD2 (5 bases). The CDR3 is 14 residues long. CDR3 bases: TGTGCCGGCAGAATCCAAGGACCTCGGGGTGAGCAGTTCTTC. The encoded protein is CAGRIQGPRGEQFF.